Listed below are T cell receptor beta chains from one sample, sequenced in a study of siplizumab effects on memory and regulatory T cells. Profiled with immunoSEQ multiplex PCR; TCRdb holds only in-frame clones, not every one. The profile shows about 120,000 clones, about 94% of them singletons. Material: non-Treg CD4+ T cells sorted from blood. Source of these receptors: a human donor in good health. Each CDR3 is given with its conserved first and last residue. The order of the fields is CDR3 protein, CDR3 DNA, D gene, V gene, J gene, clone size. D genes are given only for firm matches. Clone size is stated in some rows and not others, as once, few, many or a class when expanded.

CDR3 protein: CASSKPGQGIPYGYTF
CDR3 DNA: TGTGCCAGCAGCAAACCGGGACAGGGGATCCCCTATGGCTACACCTTC
D gene: -
V gene: TRBV21-1
J gene: TRBJ1-2
clone size: -

CDR3 protein: CASSPEVGEQYF
CDR3 DNA: TGTGCCAGCAGCCCGGAAGTAGGGGAGCAGTACTTC
D gene: -
V gene: TRBV9
J gene: TRBJ2-7
clone size: once

CDR3 protein: CASSEDRAPNNSPLHF
CDR3 DNA: TGTGCCAGCAGTGAAGACCGGGCCCCGAATAATTCACCCCTCCACTTT
D gene: -
V gene: TRBV27
J gene: TRBJ1-6
clone size: -

CDR3 protein: CSAGTQGAAETQYF
CDR3 DNA: TGCAGCGCAGGGACTCAGGGGGCAGCGGAGACCCAGTACTTC
D gene: TRBD1
V gene: TRBV29-1
J gene: TRBJ2-5
clone size: -

CDR3 protein: CASSPPGGRGYTF
CDR3 DNA: TGTGCCAGCTCACCCCCAGGGGGGAGAGGCTACACCTTC
D gene: TRBD1
V gene: TRBV18
J gene: TRBJ1-2
clone size: few

CDR3 protein: CASKGEFQETQYF
CDR3 DNA: TGTGCCAGCAAGGGCGAATTCCAAGAGACCCAGTACTTC
D gene: -
V gene: TRBV5-6
J gene: TRBJ2-5
clone size: -

CDR3 protein: CASSPKWTSGGLSYEQYF
CDR3 DNA: TGTGCCAGCAGTCCGAAATGGACTAGCGGGGGCCTTTCCTACGAGCAGTACTTC
D gene: TRBD2
V gene: TRBV27
J gene: TRBJ2-7
clone size: -

CDR3 protein: CSVATSYEQYF
CDR3 DNA: TGCAGCGTTGCCACCTCCTACGAGCAGTACTTC
D gene: -
V gene: TRBV29-1
J gene: TRBJ2-7
clone size: -

CDR3 protein: CASSQGSGGTSYNEQFF
CDR3 DNA: TGCGCCAGCAGCCAAGGAAGCGGGGGGACTTCCTACAATGAGCAGTTCTTC
D gene: TRBD2
V gene: TRBV4-1
J gene: TRBJ2-1
clone size: -

CDR3 protein: CASRRGGDYGYTF
CDR3 DNA: TGTGCCAGCAGGCGTGGGGGCGACTATGGCTACACCTTC
D gene: -
V gene: TRBV6-5
J gene: TRBJ1-2
clone size: -

CDR3 protein: CASSIGRLAGGLNNEQFF
CDR3 DNA: TGTGCCAGTAGTATAGGCAGGTTAGCGGGAGGGTTGAACAATGAGCAGTTCTTC
D gene: TRBD2
V gene: TRBV19
J gene: TRBJ2-1
clone size: -

CDR3 protein: CASSFYRGWDEGNTEAFF
CDR3 DNA: TGTGCCAGCAGCTTTTACAGGGGGTGGGATGAGGGGAACACTGAAGCTTTCTTT
D gene: TRBD1
V gene: TRBV7-9
J gene: TRBJ1-1
clone size: -

CDR3 protein: CASTRYTNTGELFF
CDR3 DNA: TGTGCCAGCACGAGATACACGAACACCGGGGAGCTGTTTTTT
D gene: -
V gene: TRBV6-1
J gene: TRBJ2-2
clone size: -

CDR3 protein: CASSSHMDSTEAFF
CDR3 DNA: TGTGCCAGCAGTTCACATATGGACAGCACTGAAGCTTTCTTT
D gene: -
V gene: TRBV6-6
J gene: TRBJ1-1
clone size: few

CDR3 protein: CASSRPRGTGPLGEKLFF
CDR3 DNA: TGCGCCAGCAGCCGCCCACGGGGGACGGGTCCCCTGGGGGAAAAACTGTTTTTT
D gene: -
V gene: TRBV4-1
J gene: TRBJ1-4
clone size: -

CDR3 protein: CASSFAGVTANTEAFF
CDR3 DNA: TGTGCCAGCAGCTTCGCAGGGGTAACTGCGAACACTGAAGCTTTCTTT
D gene: -
V gene: TRBV5-6
J gene: TRBJ1-1
clone size: -

CDR3 protein: CASTPRGVSGELFF
CDR3 DNA: TGTGCCAGCACCCCGCGGGGGGTTTCCGGGGAGCTGTTTTTT
D gene: TRBD2
V gene: TRBV5-4
J gene: TRBJ2-2
clone size: -

CDR3 protein: CASSLSGSPDTQYF
CDR3 DNA: TGTGCCAGCAGCCTTAGCGGGAGCCCAGATACGCAGTATTTT
D gene: TRBD2
V gene: TRBV11-3
J gene: TRBJ2-3
clone size: -

CDR3 protein: CASSLEVNTEAFF
CDR3 DNA: TGTGCCAGCAGCTTGGAAGTGAACACTGAAGCTTTCTTT
D gene: -
V gene: TRBV5-4
J gene: TRBJ1-1
clone size: few

CDR3 protein: CAITNTLIETGELFF
CDR3 DNA: TGTGCCATTACGAACACCCTCATTGAAACCGGGGAGCTGTTTTTT
D gene: -
V gene: TRBV10-3
J gene: TRBJ2-2
clone size: -

CDR3 protein: CASSRGQMNEKLFF
CDR3 DNA: TGTGCCAGCAGTCGGGGACAGATGAATGAAAAACTGTTTTTT
D gene: TRBD1
V gene: TRBV6-1
J gene: TRBJ1-4
clone size: -

CDR3 protein: CASSEALNTGELFF
CDR3 DNA: TGTGCCAGCAGTGAGGCGCTAAACACCGGGGAGCTGTTTTTT
D gene: -
V gene: TRBV2
J gene: TRBJ2-2
clone size: -

CDR3 protein: CASAGRFREPLHF
CDR3 DNA: TGTGCCAGTGCCGGAAGGTTTCGGGAACCCCTCCACTTT
D gene: -
V gene: TRBV19
J gene: TRBJ1-6
clone size: -

CDR3 protein: CASTLGGAKTILREQYF
CDR3 DNA: TGTGCCAGCACCCTGGGGGGAGCGAAAACTATCCTACGAGAGCAGTACTTC
D gene: -
V gene: TRBV5-4
J gene: TRBJ2-7
clone size: -

CDR3 protein: CASSSTENTEAFF
CDR3 DNA: TGTGCCAGCAGCTCCACAGAGAACACTGAAGCTTTCTTT
D gene: -
V gene: TRBV7-9
J gene: TRBJ1-1
clone size: -

CDR3 protein: CASSAGQANTEAFF
CDR3 DNA: TGTGCCAGCAGTGCGGGACAGGCGAACACTGAAGCTTTCTTT
D gene: TRBD1
V gene: TRBV6-4
J gene: TRBJ1-1
clone size: -

CDR3 protein: CASSGDGKEEQFF
CDR3 DNA: TGTGCCAGCAGTGGAGACGGAAAAGAGGAGCAGTTCTTC
D gene: -
V gene: TRBV6-1
J gene: TRBJ2-1
clone size: -

CDR3 protein: CASTGRVGTGELFF
CDR3 DNA: TGTGCCAGCACGGGAAGGGTTGGGACCGGGGAGCTGTTTTTT
D gene: -
V gene: TRBV2
J gene: TRBJ2-2
clone size: -

CDR3 protein: CASSFYRQGAIQETQYF
CDR3 DNA: TGTGCCAGCAGCTTCTACAGACAGGGGGCCATCCAAGAGACCCAGTACTTC
D gene: TRBD1
V gene: TRBV5-6
J gene: TRBJ2-5
clone size: -

CDR3 protein: CASSVGGALSYEQYF
CDR3 DNA: TGTGCCAGCAGCGTAGGAGGGGCACTCTCCTACGAGCAGTACTTC
D gene: -
V gene: TRBV9
J gene: TRBJ2-7
clone size: -

CDR3 protein: CASSRSRGHEQYF
CDR3 DNA: TGTGCCAGCAGCCGTTCGCGGGGCCACGAGCAGTACTTC
D gene: -
V gene: TRBV5-8
J gene: TRBJ2-7
clone size: -

CDR3 protein: CASSFRRPAGYTF
CDR3 DNA: TGTGCCAGCAGCTTTAGGCGGCCTGCGGGCTACACCTTC
D gene: -
V gene: TRBV7-2
J gene: TRBJ1-2
clone size: -

CDR3 protein: CASSRNQGDYGYTF
CDR3 DNA: TGTGCCAGCAGCCGTAACCAGGGGGACTATGGCTACACCTTC
D gene: TRBD1
V gene: TRBV14
J gene: TRBJ1-2
clone size: -

CDR3 protein: CASSAGVGTDTQYF
CDR3 DNA: TGCGCCAGCAGCGCAGGGGTAGGCACAGATACGCAGTATTTT
D gene: -
V gene: TRBV10-1
J gene: TRBJ2-3
clone size: -

CDR3 protein: CASSFRPTSGSEAFF
CDR3 DNA: TGTGCCAGCAGCTTCCGACCAACAAGCGGGTCTGAAGCTTTCTTT
D gene: -
V gene: TRBV7-9
J gene: TRBJ1-1
clone size: -

CDR3 protein: CASSFTGAPGINYGYTF
CDR3 DNA: TGCGCCAGCAGCTTTACAGGGGCCCCAGGGATTAACTATGGCTACACCTTC
D gene: TRBD1
V gene: TRBV5-1
J gene: TRBJ1-2
clone size: -

CDR3 protein: CASMGTKDEQYF
CDR3 DNA: TGTGCCAGCATGGGGACAAAGGACGAGCAGTACTTC
D gene: -
V gene: TRBV6-5
J gene: TRBJ2-7
clone size: -

CDR3 protein: CASREQGVLGAIYF
CDR3 DNA: TGTGCCAGCAGAGAACAGGGGGTGCTGGGGGCCATATATTTT
D gene: TRBD1
V gene: TRBV6-1
J gene: TRBJ1-3
clone size: -

CDR3 protein: CASSGGTRTSGRSETQYF
CDR3 DNA: TGTGCCAGCAGCGGCGGGACAAGGACTAGCGGGAGGTCAGAGACCCAGTACTTC
D gene: TRBD2
V gene: TRBV5-4
J gene: TRBJ2-5
clone size: -

CDR3 protein: CASSAQENTEAFF
CDR3 DNA: TGTGCCAGCAGTGCCCAGGAGAACACTGAAGCTTTCTTT
D gene: -
V gene: TRBV6-1
J gene: TRBJ1-1
clone size: -

CDR3 protein: CASSPGGGGDEQFF
CDR3 DNA: TGTGCCAGCAGCCCGGGCGGAGGGGGCGATGAGCAGTTCTTC
D gene: -
V gene: TRBV6-5
J gene: TRBJ2-1
clone size: -

CDR3 protein: CASQFRDEQYF
CDR3 DNA: TGTGCCAGCCAGTTCAGGGACGAGCAGTACTTC
D gene: -
V gene: TRBV6-1
J gene: TRBJ2-7
clone size: once

CDR3 protein: CASSPWTRGRNSPLHF
CDR3 DNA: TGTGCCAGCAGCCCCTGGACCCGCGGGCGTAATTCACCCCTCCACTTT
D gene: -
V gene: TRBV7-9
J gene: TRBJ1-6
clone size: -

CDR3 protein: CASSLQGRSSYEQYF
CDR3 DNA: TGCGCCAGCAGCCTCCAGGGCAGAAGCTCCTACGAGCAGTACTTC
D gene: -
V gene: TRBV5-1
J gene: TRBJ2-7
clone size: -

CDR3 protein: CASNRQNEKLFF
CDR3 DNA: TGTGCCAGCAACAGACAGAATGAAAAACTGTTTTTT
D gene: -
V gene: TRBV2
J gene: TRBJ1-4
clone size: once

CDR3 protein: CASSDREGEKLFF
CDR3 DNA: TGTGCCAGCAGTGACAGGGAGGGGGAAAAACTGTTTTTT
D gene: -
V gene: TRBV6-4
J gene: TRBJ1-4
clone size: -

CDR3 protein: CASSHRGLRSILETQYF
CDR3 DNA: TGTGCCAGCAGCCACCGCGGTCTCCGGTCCATTTTAGAGACCCAGTACTTC
D gene: -
V gene: TRBV7-9
J gene: TRBJ2-5
clone size: -

CDR3 protein: CASSEGAGSYEQYF
CDR3 DNA: TGTGCCAGCAGTGAAGGGGCAGGGTCCTACGAGCAGTACTTC
D gene: -
V gene: TRBV2
J gene: TRBJ2-7
clone size: -

CDR3 protein: CASRGRNEQYF
CDR3 DNA: TGTGCCAGCAGGGGGCGGAACGAGCAGTACTTC
D gene: TRBD1
V gene: TRBV19
J gene: TRBJ2-7
clone size: -

CDR3 protein: CASSLGPLNTEAFF
CDR3 DNA: TGTGCCAGCAGCCTAGGACCGCTGAACACTGAAGCTTTCTTT
D gene: -
V gene: TRBV7-9
J gene: TRBJ1-1
clone size: -

CDR3 protein: CASSQGLAGLTYNEQFF
CDR3 DNA: TGTGCCAGCAGCCAGGGACTAGCGGGACTCACCTACAATGAGCAGTTCTTC
D gene: TRBD2
V gene: TRBV5-4
J gene: TRBJ2-1
clone size: -

CDR3 protein: CASSATSGASYEQYF
CDR3 DNA: TGCGCCAGCAGTGCAACTAGCGGGGCCTCCTACGAGCAGTACTTC
D gene: TRBD2
V gene: TRBV10-1
J gene: TRBJ2-7
clone size: -

CDR3 protein: CASSARVSSYNSPLHF
CDR3 DNA: TGTGCCAGCAGCGCCAGGGTTAGCTCCTATAATTCACCCCTCCACTTT
D gene: -
V gene: TRBV14
J gene: TRBJ1-6
clone size: -

CDR3 protein: CAWSVRVAVVEQYF
CDR3 DNA: TGTGCCTGGAGTGTACGGGTAGCCGTTGTCGAGCAGTACTTC
D gene: -
V gene: TRBV30
J gene: TRBJ2-7
clone size: -

CDR3 protein: CATSRGSSGSPYEQYF
CDR3 DNA: TGTGCCACCAGCAGAGGATCTAGCGGGAGTCCCTACGAGCAGTACTTC
D gene: TRBD2
V gene: TRBV15
J gene: TRBJ2-7
clone size: -